These 16 T cell receptor beta chains came from one sample sequenced in a study of identical twins. TCRdb processed the 5' RACE reads anew with MiXCR; each CDR3 protein has one entry. This repertoire shows 1.5 million to 2 million distinct CDR3 sequences, about 32% found once; its top ten account for less than 0.35%. The sequenced sample consisted of cord blood. These receptors were collected from a newborn girl in good health.

This clonotype was recorded a few times. This sequence joins TRBV6-6 and TRBJ1-1, with D unclear. The CDR3 loop spans 13 amino acids. The V end lost 5 bases, the J end lost 11 bases, and 18 bases lay between the germline ends. Germline V lookup: CDR1 MNHNY, CDR2 SVGAGI (reference sequence). CDR3 region: CASSGFPKEAAFF. The CDR3 DNA reads as TGTGCCAGCAGTGGCTTCCCAAAGGAGGCCGCTTTCTTT.

The chain uses TRBV29-1 and TRBJ2-1; D possibly uses TRBD1 or TRBD2 (6 bases each). Near its end, the DNA agrees better with TRBJ2-7, so the J call may be wrong. Per germline, CDR1 SQVTM and CDR2 ANQGSEA. The CDR3 covers 14 residues. CDR3 bases: TGCAGCGCGAAAGGGGGGACCGTCTACAATGAGCAGTACTTC. Its translation: CSAKGGTVYNEQYF.

This chain uses TRBV29-1 with TRBJ2-1, with D possibly TRBD1 on 6 matching bases. Germline V gene lookup returns CDR1 SQVTM and CDR2 ANQGSEA. The CDR3 contains 14 residues. Trimming shortened V by 7 bases and J by 0 bases, and 13 bases separated the two germline ends. This chain's CDR3 is CSGCNRDSYNEQFF. The CDR3 nucleotides read TGCAGCGGATGTAACAGGGACTCCTACAATGAGCAGTTCTTC.

The chain uses TRBV20-1 and TRBJ2-3; D possibly corresponds to TRBD2 (5 bases). The V gene's germline CDR1 is DFQATT and CDR2 SNEGSKA (reference sequence). Deletions cut 3 bases from V and 4 bases from J, with 14 bases between. The CDR3 loop spans 14 amino acids. This CDR3 reads CSASELDGPDTQYF. In DNA form, the CDR3 reads TGCAGTGCTAGTGAACTAGATGGTCCAGATACGCAGTATTTT.

This chain links TRBV7-2 with TRBJ1-5; the D is unclear. CDR1 SGHTA and CDR2 FQGNSA come from the germline V gene. The V and J ends lost 4 bases and 3 bases respectively, with 7 bases between them. CDR3 length equals 13 residues. The CDR3: CASSSTYNQPQHF. CDR3 DNA: TGTGCCAGCAGCTCCACCTACAATCAGCCCCAGCATTTT.

The chain recombines TRBV18 with TRBJ2-7; no clear D. The germline V gene has CDR1 KGHSH and CDR2 LQKENI. V lost 1 base, J lost 7 bases, and 8 bases lay in between. This CDR3 has 12 amino acids. CDR3 sequence: CASSPQVGEQYF. CDR3 sequence (DNA): TGTGCCAGCTCACCACAAGTGGGGGAGCAGTACTTC.

The V and J genes are TRBV13 and TRBJ2-5; 9 bases fit TRBD1. Trimming at V came to 4 bases and at J to 2 bases, leaving 8 bases not matched to a gene. Germline values: CDR1 PRHDT, CDR2 FYEKMQ (reference sequence). This CDR3 region has 16 residues. CDR3 bases: TGTGCCAGCAGCTCCAAGCTGGGGACAGGGCAAGAGACCCAGTACTTC. It yields the protein CASSSKLGTGQETQYF. The variable domain in full, completed from reference TRBV13 and TRBJ2-5, reads AAGVIQSPRHLIKEKRETATLKCYPIPRHDTVYWYQQGPGQDPQFLISFYEKMQSDKGSIPDRFSAQQFSDYHSELNMSSLELGDSALYFCASSSKLGTGQETQYFGPGTRLLVL.

The chain employs TRBV2 and TRBJ2-5; TRBD2 matches at 8 bases. Germline CDR1 is SNHLY and CDR2 is FYNNEI. V was pared by 8 bases and J by 11 bases, with 19 bases of the junction left unmatched. The CDR3 contains 15 residues. CDR3 in DNA: TGTGCCAGCCTTCGGTTAGCGGGAAAGGGGCTTGAGCAGTACTTC. It translates to CASLRLAGKGLEQYF.

In this sample, this clonotype turned up a few times. The V and J genes are TRBV6-6 and TRBJ1-6; D gene unclear. V was clipped by 8 bases and J by 3 bases, with 14 bases between them. This CDR3 spans 15 amino acids. Germline-derived CDR1 and CDR2 are MNHNY and SVGAGI (reference sequence). In DNA form, the CDR3 reads TGTGCCAGCGCCTGGGAGGGTTACTATAATTCACCCCTCCACTTT. Encoded protein: CASAWEGYYNSPLHF.

This clonotype has only a few counts. This chain uses TRBV28 with TRBJ2-7; D may be TRBD1 (5 bases). V was clipped by 7 bases and J by 3 bases, with 13 bases between them. From germline, CDR1 is MDHEN and CDR2 SYDVKM. This CDR3 spans 13 amino acids. CDR3 sequence: CASMDKVGYEQYF. The CDR3 DNA reads TGTGCCAGCATGGACAAAGTCGGCTACGAGCAGTACTTC.

This clonotype was counted ten times or more. The V gene is TRBV28, the J gene TRBJ2-7; no definite D call. V was shortened by 2 bases and J by 4 bases, with 9 bases between the two germline ends. Germline V gene data show CDR1 as MDHEN and CDR2 as SYDVKM. The CDR3 consists of 13 residues. The CDR3 region is CASSLKVPYEQYF. The CDR3 DNA reads TGTGCCAGCAGTTTAAAGGTCCCATACGAGCAGTACTTC.

V usage is TRBV28 and J usage is TRBJ1-2, with TRBD1 matching over 9 bases. The CDR3 extends over 15 amino acids. Germline V CDR1 and CDR2: MDHEN, SYDVKM. J was trimmed by 6 bases and V by 3 bases; bases with no gene match: 8. CDR3 sequence reads: CASSFGFRTGDGYTF. The CDR3, as DNA: TGTGCCAGCAGTTTTGGGTTCCGGACAGGGGATGGCTACACCTTC.

The CDR3 bases are TGTGCCAGCAGCTTCTATCTGGGGGTGACGGAGACCCAGTACTTC. Protein sequence: CASSFYLGVTETQYF. J is TRBJ2-5 and V is TRBV9; D is possibly TRBD1 or TRBD2 (5 bases each). Trimming took 4 bases from V and 5 from J, leaving 18 bases between them. The germline V gene encodes CDR1 SGDLS and CDR2 YYNGEE. This CDR3 is built from 15 residues.

On this clonotype: A much bigger clone sits one base away, suggesting this may be a read error. The chain combines TRBV12-3 or TRBV12-4 with TRBJ1-5; 9 bases are a match to TRBD1. CDR3 length equals 13 residues. V lost 10 bases to trimming and J lost 1 base; unmatched junction nucleotides: 2. The CDR3 coding sequence is TGTGCCACCGGACAGGGGAGCAATCAGCCCCAGCATTTT. It is translated as CATGQGSNQPQHF.

This clonotype was counted only a few times. The chain links TRBV6-1 to TRBJ2-4, with 7 nucleotides matching TRBD2. The V segment lost 11 bases and the J segment 0 bases; nucleotides outside the gene matches: 16. The V gene's germline CDR1 is MNHNS and CDR2 SASEGT. There are 17 residues in the CDR3. The CDR3 sequence is CARLAGEFNLAKNIQYF. The CDR3 DNA is TGTGCCCGACTTGCGGGGGAGTTTAACTTAGCCAAAAACATTCAGTACTTC.

In this sample, this clonotype turned up a few times. The rearrangement uses TRBV6-2 or TRBV6-3 and TRBJ2-1, with D perhaps TRBD1 or TRBD2 (6 bases each). Trimming removed 3 bases from V and 0 bases from J, with 9 bases in between. Germline assignment: CDR1 MNHEY and CDR2 SVGEGT. The CDR3 length is 15 residues. The CDR3 DNA reads as TGTGCCAGCAGTTATGGGGGGCCCTCCTACAATGAGCAGTTCTTC. Its protein product is CASSYGGPSYNEQFF.